The 20 T cell receptor beta chains below all came from one sample that was sequenced in a study of cytomegalovirus exposure and HLA in healthy donors. PCR employed 60 Vbeta and 13 Jbeta primers. Here immunoSEQ multiplex PCR was the method, and the copy in TCRdb shows in-frame clones only, minus some. The repertoire holds about 150,000 clones, with roughly 80% as singletons. Sequencing input: PBMCs. The receptors derive from a man younger than 30 in good health and CMV-seropositive.

In this sample, this clone turned up a few times. The chain is built from TRBV28 and TRBJ1-1; D is uncertain. V lost 3 bases and J lost 3, with 5 bases in between. Germline loops: CDR1 MDHEN, CDR2 SYDVKM. The CDR3 contains 12 residues. CDR3 sequence (DNA): TGTGCCAGCAGTTTGGTAGACACTGAAGCTTTCTTT. The encoded protein is CASSLVDTEAFF.

This clone was detected only a few times. J is TRBJ1-2 and V is TRBV28; 9 bases fit TRBD1. This CDR3 has 15 residues. With V trimmed by 1 base and J by 4 bases, 4 bases remained unmatched. Germline V CDR1 and CDR2: MDHEN, SYDVKM. The CDR3 protein is CASSLLPGQGYGYTF. Written as DNA, the CDR3 is TGTGCCAGCAGTTTATTACCGGGACAGGGCTATGGCTACACCTTC.

This clone turned up a few times. The rearrangement links TRBV5-1 to TRBJ2-2, with D possibly matching TRBD2 (6 bases). Deletions cut 2 bases from V and 2 bases from J, with 10 bases between. Per germline, CDR1 SGHRS and CDR2 YFSETQ. The CDR3 has 15 amino acids. CDR3 DNA sequence: TGCGCCAGCAGCTTTACGGGAGCCAACACCGGGGAGCTGTTTTTT. It translates to CASSFTGANTGELFF.

The rearrangement joins TRBV7-9 to TRBJ2-7; 8 nucleotides align to TRBD1. Germline CDR1 reads SEHNR; CDR2 reads FQNEAQ (reference sequence). This CDR3 has 14 amino acids. V dropped 5 bases and J dropped 5; count of bases not matched to a gene: 8. The CDR3 spells CASSRGQAFDEQYF. The DNA for the CDR3 is TGTGCCAGCAGCCGGGGACAGGCTTTCGACGAGCAGTACTTC.

J is TRBJ2-2 and V is TRBV7-9, with 9 positions matching TRBD2. Germline V CDR1 and CDR2: SEHNR, FQNEAQ (reference sequence). There are 14 residues in the CDR3. Trimming cost V 10 bases and J 1 base; bases outside gene matches: 4. CDR3 DNA sequence: TGTGCCACTAAGACTAGCGGGAACACCGGGGAGCTGTTTTTT. Its translation is CATKTSGNTGELFF.

DNA for the CDR3: TGTGCCAGCAGCCGCTTAACGGGTGCGGGAGGGACTTCCTACAATGAGCAGTTCTTC. Amino acid sequence: CASSRLTGAGGTSYNEQFF. V is TRBV5-4 and J is TRBJ2-1, with 9 bases that match TRBD2. Germline assignment: CDR1 SGHNT and CDR2 YYREEE (reference sequence). V gave up 4 bases and J gave up 1 base; unmatched junction bases: 15. This CDR3 has 19 amino acids.

The chain links TRBV7-9 to TRBJ1-3; TRBD1 matches 10 bases. Losses at the gene ends were 2 bases for V and 4 bases for J; bases not matched to a gene: 5. CDR3 length: 16 amino acids. Germline values: CDR1 SEHNR, CDR2 FQNEAQ (reference sequence). CDR3 region: CASSLTDRGRGNTIYF. The CDR3 DNA is TGTGCCAGCAGCTTAACCGACAGGGGGCGAGGAAACACCATATATTTT.

The J gene is TRBJ1-5, the V gene TRBV28; weak D call: TRBD1 (6 bases). The CDR3 runs 14 residues. Germline CDR1 reads MDHEN; CDR2 reads SYDVKM. V was trimmed by 2 bases and J by 6 bases, leaving 11 bases between them. CDR3 DNA: TGTGCCAGCAGTTTAGGGGGGGCCAGTCAGCCCCAGCATTTT. Translated, it gives CASSLGGASQPQHF.

This clone turned up a few times. One end of the junction does not line up with germline, which may come from a read error. DNA for the CDR3: TGCCCCAGCGGGATTTCGAGCGGATCCTACAATGAGCAGTTCTTC. This sequence encodes CPSGISSGSYNEQFF. The rearrangement joins TRBV5-1 to TRBJ2-1; 7 bases match TRBD2. CDR1 and CDR2 from the germline V gene are SGHRS and YFSETQ. The CDR3 sequence is 15 residues long.

This rearrangement joins TRBV19 to TRBJ1-5; tentatively, D is TRBD1 (5 bases). The CDR3 totals 14 residues. Germline V lookup: CDR1 LNHDA, CDR2 SQIVND (reference sequence). V lost 2 bases and J lost 7, with 12 bases in between. CDR3 sequence reads: CASSISGIDQPQHF. In DNA form, the CDR3 reads TGTGCCAGTAGTATATCAGGGATCGACCAGCCCCAGCATTTT.

This clone was seen only a few times. This sequence joins TRBV11-2 and TRBJ1-4; a possible D gene is TRBD1 (6 bases). The length of the CDR3 is 17 residues. Germline assignment: CDR1 SGHAT and CDR2 FQNNGV. V shed 2 bases and J shed 2 bases, with 15 bases lying between them. The DNA of the CDR3 is TGTGCCAGCAGCTTAAACCCCAGGGGAAGGACTAATGAAAAACTGTTTTTT. As protein: CASSLNPRGRTNEKLFF.

The genes are TRBV9 and TRBJ2-7; possible D gene TRBD1, 6 bases. The CDR3 loop spans 16 amino acids. The ends were cut back, 4 bases at V and 0 bases at J, with 17 bases in the middle. Germline V CDR1 and CDR2: SGDLS, YYNGEE. CDR3 protein: CASSPGSDSSSYEQYF. CDR3 sequence (DNA): TGTGCCAGCAGCCCTGGATCGGACAGTAGCTCCTACGAGCAGTACTTC.

This clone was seen a single time. The rearrangement links TRBV25-1 to TRBJ1-2; a possible D gene is TRBD1 (6 bases). This CDR3 is built from 12 residues. V was cut by 5 bases and J by 5 bases, with 9 bases left in between. Germline V CDR1 and CDR2: MGHDK, SYGVNS. The CDR3 is CASSPGAYGYTF. The CDR3 coding sequence is TGTGCCAGCAGTCCAGGGGCATATGGCTACACCTTC.

The genes are TRBV10-1 and TRBJ2-1, with a tentative D call TRBD1 (7 bases). Germline lookup yields CDR1 WNHNN and CDR2 SYGVQD (reference sequence). V lost 5 bases and J 1 base, leaving 9 bases between the germline ends. This CDR3 is built from 14 residues. This chain's CDR3 is CASSQGGSYNEQFF. The CDR3 DNA follows: TGCGCCAGCAGTCAGGGGGGATCCTACAATGAGCAGTTCTTC.

This clone was detected once. This sequence joins TRBV7-9 and TRBJ1-1, with TRBD1 as a possible D gene (6 bases). The CDR3 covers 12 residues. The V gene's germline CDR1 is SEHNR and CDR2 FQNEAQ (reference sequence). V was cut by 4 bases and J by 9 bases, with 12 bases left in between. CDR3 region: CASSSDRTKAFF. Written as DNA, the CDR3 is TGTGCCAGCAGCTCGGACAGAACGAAAGCTTTCTTT.

The genes are TRBV29-1 and TRBJ2-5; 8 nucleotides align to TRBD1. Germline V gene lookup returns CDR1 SQVTM and CDR2 ANQGSEA. The length of the CDR3 is 13 residues. With 3 bases clipped from V and 3 bases from J, the junction kept 3 bases outside the gene matches. The CDR3 reads CSVDRGREETQYF. CDR3 bases: TGCAGCGTTGACAGGGGGCGCGAAGAGACCCAGTACTTC.

This clone has more than one count but fewer than ten. This chain joins TRBV7-9 and TRBJ1-2, with D unresolved. This CDR3 has 16 residues. Trimming took 1 base from V and 7 from J, leaving 19 bases between them. The germline gives CDR1 SEHNR, CDR2 FQNEAQ (reference sequence). This CDR3 reads CASSLVFRGFNVGYTF. For the CDR3, the DNA is TGTGCCAGCAGCTTAGTTTTCCGGGGTTTCAATGTTGGCTACACCTTC.

The J gene is TRBJ1-6, the V gene TRBV5-4; the match to TRBD1 covers 7 bases. In germline, CDR1 is SGHNT, CDR2 YYREEE (reference sequence). The CDR3 is made up of 17 amino acids. Trimming took 4 bases from V and 7 from J; bases not matched to a gene: 14. CDR3 in amino acids: CASSLGGPRGGNSPLHF. The CDR3 nucleotides are TGTGCCAGCAGCCTGGGGGGGCCACGAGGGGGCAATTCACCCCTCCACTTT.

This CDR3 reads CSAPGTWGYTF. CDR3 nucleotides: TGCAGTGCTCCCGGGACTTGGGGCTACACCTTC. The V gene is TRBV20-1, the J gene TRBJ1-2; weak D call: TRBD1 (5 bases). The CDR3 is made up of 11 amino acids. Trimming stripped 5 bases from V and 8 bases from J, with 12 bases between. Per germline, CDR1 DFQATT and CDR2 SNEGSKA (reference sequence).

This chain connects TRBV28 to TRBJ1-2; 7 bases are shared with TRBD1. Germline V gene lookup returns CDR1 MDHEN and CDR2 SYDVKM. The ends lost 7 bases at V and 8 bases at J; junction bases unmatched: 13. This CDR3 has 14 amino acids. CDR3 amino acids: CASILYTGAEGYTF. DNA of the CDR3: TGTGCCAGCATTTTGTACACAGGGGCTGAAGGCTACACCTTC.